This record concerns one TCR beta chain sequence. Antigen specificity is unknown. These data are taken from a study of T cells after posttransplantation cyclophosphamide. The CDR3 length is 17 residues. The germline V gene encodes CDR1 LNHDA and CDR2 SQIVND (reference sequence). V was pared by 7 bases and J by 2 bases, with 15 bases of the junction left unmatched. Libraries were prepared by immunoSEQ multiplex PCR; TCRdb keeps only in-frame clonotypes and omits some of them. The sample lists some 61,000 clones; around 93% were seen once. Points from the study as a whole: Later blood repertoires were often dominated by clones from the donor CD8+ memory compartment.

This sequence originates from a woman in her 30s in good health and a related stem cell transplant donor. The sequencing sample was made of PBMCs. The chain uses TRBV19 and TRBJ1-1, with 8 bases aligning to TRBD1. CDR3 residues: CASKVRHGDRLNTEAFF. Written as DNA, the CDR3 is TGTGCCAGTAAGGTCCGACATGGGGACAGGTTAAACACTGAAGCTTTCTTT.